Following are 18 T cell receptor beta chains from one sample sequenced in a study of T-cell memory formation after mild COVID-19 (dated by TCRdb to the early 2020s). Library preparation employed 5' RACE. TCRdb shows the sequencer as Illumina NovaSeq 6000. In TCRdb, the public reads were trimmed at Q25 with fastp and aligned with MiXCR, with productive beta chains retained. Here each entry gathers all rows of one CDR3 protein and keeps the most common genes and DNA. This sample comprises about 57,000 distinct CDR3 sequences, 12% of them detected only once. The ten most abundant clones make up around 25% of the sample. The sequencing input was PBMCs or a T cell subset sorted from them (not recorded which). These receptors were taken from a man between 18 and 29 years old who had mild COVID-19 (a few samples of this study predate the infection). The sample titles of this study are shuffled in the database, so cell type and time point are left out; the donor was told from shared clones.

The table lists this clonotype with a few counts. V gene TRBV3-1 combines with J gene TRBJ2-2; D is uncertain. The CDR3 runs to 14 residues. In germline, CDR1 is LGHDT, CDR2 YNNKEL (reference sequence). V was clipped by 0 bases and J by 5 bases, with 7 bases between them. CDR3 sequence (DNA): TGTGCCAGCAGCCAAGATCACGGGACCGGGGAGCTGTTTTTT. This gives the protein CASSQDHGTGELFF.

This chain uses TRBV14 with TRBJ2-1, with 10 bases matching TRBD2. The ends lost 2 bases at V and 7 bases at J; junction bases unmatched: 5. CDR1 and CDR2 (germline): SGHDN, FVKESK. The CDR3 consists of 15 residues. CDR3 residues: CASSQLAGVSNEQFF. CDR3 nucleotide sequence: TGTGCCAGCAGCCAACTAGCGGGAGTTTCAAATGAGCAGTTCTTC.

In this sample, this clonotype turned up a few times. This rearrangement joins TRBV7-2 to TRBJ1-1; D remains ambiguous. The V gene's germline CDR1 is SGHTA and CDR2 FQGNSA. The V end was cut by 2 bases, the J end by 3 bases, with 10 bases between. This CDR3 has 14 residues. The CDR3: CASSLRRKDTEAFF. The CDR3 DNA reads TGTGCCAGCAGCTTAAGGAGAAAGGACACTGAAGCTTTCTTT.

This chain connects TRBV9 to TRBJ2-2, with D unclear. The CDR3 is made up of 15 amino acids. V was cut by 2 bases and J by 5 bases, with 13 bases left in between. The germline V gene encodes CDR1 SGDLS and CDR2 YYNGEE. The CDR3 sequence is CASSVFGLGTGELFF. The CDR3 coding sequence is TGTGCCAGCAGCGTCTTCGGTCTGGGGACCGGGGAGCTGTTTTTT. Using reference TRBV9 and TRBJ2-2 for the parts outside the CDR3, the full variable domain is DSGVTQTPKHLITATGQRVTLRCSPRSGDLSVYWYQQSLDQGLQFLIQYYNGEERAKGNILERFSAQQFPDLHSELNLSSLELGDSALYFCASSVFGLGTGELFFGEGSRLTVL.

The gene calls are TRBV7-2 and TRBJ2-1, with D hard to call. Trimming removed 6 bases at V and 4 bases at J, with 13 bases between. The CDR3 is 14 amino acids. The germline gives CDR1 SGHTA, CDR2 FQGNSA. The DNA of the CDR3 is TGTGCCAGCAGGGACCCGGGCGCGTACAATGAGCAGTTCTTC. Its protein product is CASRDPGAYNEQFF. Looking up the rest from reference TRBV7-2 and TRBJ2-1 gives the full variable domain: GAGVSQSPSNKVTEKGKDVELRCDPISGHTALYWYRQSLGQGLEFLIYFQGNSAPDKSGLPSDRFSAERTGGSVSTLTIQRTQQEDSAVYLCASRDPGAYNEQFFGPGTRLTVL.

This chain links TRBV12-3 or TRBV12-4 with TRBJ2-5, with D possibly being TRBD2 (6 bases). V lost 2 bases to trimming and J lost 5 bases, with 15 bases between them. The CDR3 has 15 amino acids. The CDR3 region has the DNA TGTGCCAGCAGTTTATTGTGGGGGGTGACCGAGACCCAGTACTTC. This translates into CASSLLWGVTETQYF.

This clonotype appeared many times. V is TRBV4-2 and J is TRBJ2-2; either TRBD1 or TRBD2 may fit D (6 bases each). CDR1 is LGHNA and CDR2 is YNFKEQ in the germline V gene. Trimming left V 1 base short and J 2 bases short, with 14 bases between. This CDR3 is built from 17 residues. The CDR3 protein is CASSQVGGGPNTGELFF. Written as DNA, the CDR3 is TGTGCCAGCAGCCAAGTCGGAGGGGGGCCTAACACCGGGGAGCTGTTTTTT.

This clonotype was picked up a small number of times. CDR3 region: CASSPPQLAIPRELFF. For the CDR3, the DNA is TGTGCCAGCTCACCCCCTCAACTAGCGATTCCCCGGGAGCTGTTTTTT. The chain is built from TRBV18 and TRBJ2-2; 7 bases are shared with TRBD2. Germline V gene sequence: CDR1 KGHSH, CDR2 LQKENI. V lost 3 bases to trimming and J lost 9 bases; unmatched junction nucleotides: 13. This CDR3 has 16 amino acids.

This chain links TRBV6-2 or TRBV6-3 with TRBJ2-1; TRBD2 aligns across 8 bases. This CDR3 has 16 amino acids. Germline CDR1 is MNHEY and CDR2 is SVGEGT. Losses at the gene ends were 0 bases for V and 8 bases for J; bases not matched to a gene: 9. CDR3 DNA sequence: TGTGCCAGCAGTTACTCAGGCGGGGGGATGACGCATGAGCAGTTCTTC. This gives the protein CASSYSGGGMTHEQFF.

Written as DNA, the CDR3 is TGTGCCAGTAGTGGGACAGGGGTGGCTGGGACCCAGTACTTC. Its translation: CASSGTGVAGTQYF. The genes are TRBV19 and TRBJ2-5, with TRBD1 matching 10 bases. The CDR3 totals 14 residues. The germline V gene has CDR1 LNHDA and CDR2 SQIVND (reference sequence). V lost 5 bases and J lost 7; bases outside the gene matches: 7.

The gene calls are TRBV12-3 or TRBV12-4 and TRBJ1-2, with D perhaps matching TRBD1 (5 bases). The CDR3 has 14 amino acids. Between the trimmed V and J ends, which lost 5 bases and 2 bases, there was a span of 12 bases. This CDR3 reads CASSTQTANYGYTF. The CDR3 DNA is TGTGCCAGCAGTACTCAGACAGCGAACTATGGCTACACCTTC.

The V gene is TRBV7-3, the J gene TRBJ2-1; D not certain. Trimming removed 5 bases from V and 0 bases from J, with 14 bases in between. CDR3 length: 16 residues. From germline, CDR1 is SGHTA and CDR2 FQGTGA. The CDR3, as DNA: TGTGCCAGCAGCCCCAATTACAGCCCCTCCTACAATGAGCAGTTCTTC. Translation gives CASSPNYSPSYNEQFF. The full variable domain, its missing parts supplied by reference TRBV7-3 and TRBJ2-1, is GAGVSQTPSNKVTEKGKYVELRCDPISGHTALYWYRQSLGQGPEFLIYFQGTGAADDSGLPNDRFFAVRPEGSVSTLKIQRTERGDSAVYLCASSPNYSPSYNEQFFGPGTRLTVL.

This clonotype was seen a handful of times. This chain's CDR3 is CASGQEDSPLHF. The CDR3 DNA reads TGTGCCAGCGGGCAGGAGGATTCACCCCTCCACTTT. The V and J genes are TRBV28 and TRBJ1-6; no clear D. The V end lost 8 bases, the J end lost 8 bases, and 10 bases lay between the germline ends. This CDR3 is built from 12 residues. Germline V gene data show CDR1 as MDHEN and CDR2 as SYDVKM.

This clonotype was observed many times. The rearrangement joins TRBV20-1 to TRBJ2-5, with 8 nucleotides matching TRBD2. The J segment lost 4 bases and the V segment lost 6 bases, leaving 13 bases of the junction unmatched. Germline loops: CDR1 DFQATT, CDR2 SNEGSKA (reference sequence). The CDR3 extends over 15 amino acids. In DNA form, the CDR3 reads TGCAGTGCGTCCCCGGGACTAGTGGCGCGAGAGACCCAGTACTTC. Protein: CSASPGLVARETQYF.

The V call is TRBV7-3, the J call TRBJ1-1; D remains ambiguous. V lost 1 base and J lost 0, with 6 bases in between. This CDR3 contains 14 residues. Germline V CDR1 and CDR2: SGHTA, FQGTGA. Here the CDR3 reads CASSLIQMNTEAFF. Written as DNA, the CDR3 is TGTGCCAGCAGCTTAATACAGATGAACACTGAAGCTTTCTTT.

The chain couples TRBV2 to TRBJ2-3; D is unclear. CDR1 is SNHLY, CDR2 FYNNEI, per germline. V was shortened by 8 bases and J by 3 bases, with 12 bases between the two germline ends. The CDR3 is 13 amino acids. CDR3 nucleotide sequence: TGTGCCAGCCTTGAAAGACGGACAGATACGCAGTATTTT. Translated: CASLERRTDTQYF.

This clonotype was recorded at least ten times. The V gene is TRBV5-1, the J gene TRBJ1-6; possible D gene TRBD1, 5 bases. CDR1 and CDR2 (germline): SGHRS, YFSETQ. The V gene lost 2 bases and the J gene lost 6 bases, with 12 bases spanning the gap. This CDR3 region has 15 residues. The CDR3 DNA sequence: TGCGCCAGCAGCTTCGCCGGGACGACTAATTCACCCCTCCACTTT. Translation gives CASSFAGTTNSPLHF.

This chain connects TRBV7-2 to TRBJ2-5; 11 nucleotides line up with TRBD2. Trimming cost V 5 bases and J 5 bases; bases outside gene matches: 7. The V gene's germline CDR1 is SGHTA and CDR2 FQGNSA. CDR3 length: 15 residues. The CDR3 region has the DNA TGTGCCAGCAGCGTTAGCGGGGGGGCCCGGGAGACCCAGTACTTC. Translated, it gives CASSVSGGARETQYF.